This TCR beta chain was obtained from a study of cytomegalovirus exposure and HLA in healthy donors. The PCR used 60 Vbeta and 13 Jbeta primers. Generated by immunoSEQ multiplex PCR, the TCRdb table keeps only in-frame clones and is missing some. The sample carries 120,000 or so clones, roughly 80% recorded once. This clone was seen more than once but under ten times. This TCR came from a female donor in good health and CMV-seropositive. Sequences were obtained from PBMCs.

The CDR3 nucleotides read TGCAGCGTCGGGGGACAGCAGAATGAAAAACTGTTTTTT. Protein product: CSVGGQQNEKLFF. The V gene is TRBV29-1, the J gene TRBJ1-4, with TRBD1 matching over 7 bases. The CDR3 covers 13 residues. Trimming removed 6 bases from V and 5 bases from J; junction bases left unmatched: 6. The germline V gene has CDR1 SQVTM and CDR2 ANQGSEA.